This T cell receptor (beta chain) came from a study of T-cell memory formation after mild COVID-19. The overall study: Largely, TCR clusters stayed within a single donor. Findings and limits, study-wide: SARS-CoV-2 specificity was not confirmed for second-wave clones peaking on day 37. CD4/CD8 balance held among clones contracting day 15 to 85, and later expanders leaned CD4+.

The 5'RACE method, run with constant-segment primers, produced TCR alpha and TCR beta cDNA libraries (carrying sample barcodes and UMIs). TCRdb re-derived calls from the 5' RACE reads in MiXCR, one entry per CDR3 protein. Among around 300,000 distinct CDR3 sequences, roughly an eighth were seen once, and the ten largest hold 22%. Trimming pared 0 bases from V and 5 bases from J, leaving 11 bases between. Germline CDR1 and CDR2: SGDLS and YYNGEE. This CDR3 is built from 14 residues. On this clonotype itself: Its antigen is still unknown.

V gene TRBV9 combines with J gene TRBJ2-5; no definite D call. The specimen sequenced was PBMCs or a T cell subset sorted from them (not recorded which). This sequence was found in a man aged 18 to 30 who had mild COVID-19 (a few samples of this study predate the infection). Cell type and time point are not known. As DNA, the CDR3 is TGTGCCAGCAGCGTAGGCCCAGCGAAGGAGACCCAGTACTTC. Protein sequence: CASSVGPAKETQYF.